The 20 T cell receptor beta chains below were found in one sample sequenced in a study of blood T cell repertoires in COVID-19. Assay used: immunoSEQ multiplex PCR; TCRdb lists only in-frame clones, some missing. Among about 140,000 clones listed, around nine tenths were seen once. Sequencing was performed on peripheral blood. The origin of the receptors is a woman between 50 and 59 years old with active or convalescent COVID-19.

The sample holds one count of this clone. The rearrangement uses TRBV7-9 and TRBJ2-3; perhaps TRBD2 as D (6 bases). Between the trimmed V and J ends, which lost 3 bases and 3 bases, there was a span of 13 bases. Germline CDR1 reads SEHNR; CDR2 reads FQNEAQ (reference sequence). This CDR3 has 15 residues. The CDR3 sequence is CASSFGPGTTDTQYF. Here the CDR3 DNA reads TGTGCCAGCAGCTTCGGACCCGGGACTACAGATACGCAGTATTTT. Full variable domain (outside the CDR3, taken from reference TRBV7-9 and TRBJ2-3): DTGVSQNPRHKITKRGQNVTFRCDPISEHNRLYWYRQTLGQGPEFLTYFQNEAQLEKSRLLSDRFSAERPKGSFSTLEIQRTEQGDSAMYLCASSFGPGTTDTQYFGPGTRLTVL.

The rearrangement joins TRBV27 to TRBJ1-2; TRBD1 aligns across 9 bases. V lost 3 bases, J lost 7 bases, and 3 bases stayed unmatched. CDR3 length: 13 residues. The germline gives CDR1 MNHEY, CDR2 SMNVEV (reference sequence). This chain's CDR3 is CASSFRQGGGYTF. The CDR3 nucleotides read TGTGCCAGCAGTTTCCGACAGGGGGGTGGCTACACCTTC.

This clone was seen only once. The rearrangement links TRBV4-3 to TRBJ2-3, with a tentative D call TRBD2 (5 bases). There are 15 residues in the CDR3. Germline loops: CDR1 LGHNA, CDR2 YSLEER. V was trimmed by 0 bases and J by 5 bases, leaving 12 bases between them. The CDR3 sequence: CASSQDQVRGDTQYF. CDR3 coding DNA: TGCGCCAGCAGCCAAGATCAAGTTCGGGGAGATACGCAGTATTTT.

This clone was recorded many times. The chain recombines TRBV3-1 (or the pseudogene TRBV3-2) with TRBJ2-1; tentative D call: TRBD1 (6 bases). V gave up 4 bases and J gave up 4 bases, with 14 bases separating them. Germline V gene data show CDR1 as LGHDT and CDR2 as YNNKEL (reference sequence). The CDR3 has 15 amino acids. The CDR3 spells CASSRRGNSYNEQFF. The CDR3 region has the DNA TGTGCCAGCAGCCGAAGGGGGAACTCATACAATGAGCAGTTCTTC.

The chain carries TRBV28 and TRBJ1-5; D remains unclear. V was trimmed by 3 bases and J by 5 bases, leaving 5 bases between them. The CDR3 loop spans 12 amino acids. Germline V gives CDR1 MDHEN, CDR2 SYDVKM. The CDR3: CASSFRYQPQHF. The CDR3 region has the DNA TGTGCCAGCAGTTTCCGTTATCAGCCCCAGCATTTT. Full variable domain (missing parts from reference TRBV28 and TRBJ1-5): DVKVTQSSRYLVKRTGEKVFLECVQDMDHENMFWYRQDPGLGLRLIYFSYDVKMKEKGDIPEGYSVSREKKERFSLILESASTNQTSMYLCASSFRYQPQHFGDGTRLSIL.

The rearrangement joins TRBV30 to TRBJ2-1; 11 nucleotides line up with TRBD2. The CDR3 is 15 residues long. Trimming removed 2 bases from V and 7 bases from J; junction bases left unmatched: 7. CDR1 is GTSNPN and CDR2 is SVGIG in the germline V gene (reference sequence). The CDR3 here is CAWSIAGGPGNEQFF. The CDR3 DNA is TGTGCCTGGAGTATAGCGGGAGGGCCGGGGAATGAGCAGTTCTTC.

This rearrangement joins TRBV2 to TRBJ2-7, with 7 bases identical to TRBD2. Per the germline V gene, CDR1 is SNHLY and CDR2 is FYNNEI. This CDR3 comprises 13 residues. Germline trimming cut 8 bases from V and 1 base from J; bases unmatched to any gene: 5. The CDR3 nucleotides read TGTGCCAGCTGCCTGGGACTATCCTACGAGCAGTACTTC. This codes for CASCLGLSYEQYF.

The chain has TRBV4-3 and TRBJ2-1, with 10 bases aligning to TRBD1. The germline CDR1 and CDR2 sequences are LGHNA and YSLEER. Trimming at V came to 1 base and at J to 0 bases, leaving 9 bases not matched to a gene. The CDR3 covers 19 residues. This chain's CDR3 is CASSQVGQGEWLSYNEQFF. The CDR3 nucleotides are TGCGCCAGCAGCCAAGTCGGACAGGGGGAATGGCTCTCCTACAATGAGCAGTTCTTC.

The chain couples TRBV6-5 to TRBJ2-7, with 9 bases matching TRBD1. CDR3 length equals 15 residues. The V segment lost 6 bases and the J segment 0 bases; nucleotides outside the gene matches: 6. The V gene's germline CDR1 is MNHEY and CDR2 SVGAGI. CDR3 sequence: CASRPTGGSSYEQYF. CDR3 bases: TGTGCCAGCAGACCGACAGGGGGAAGCTCCTACGAGCAGTACTTC.

In this sample, this clone turned up a few times. The chain is built from TRBV7-9 and TRBJ1-4; a possible D gene is TRBD1 (6 bases). Germline-derived CDR1 and CDR2 are SEHNR and FQNEAQ (reference sequence). The length of the CDR3 is 16 residues. V lost 3 bases to trimming and J lost 2 bases, with 13 bases between them. The CDR3 nucleotides read TGTGCCAGCAGCTTTGCCGGGCAGGGGACTAATGAAAAACTGTTTTTT. This encodes CASSFAGQGTNEKLFF.

This rearrangement joins TRBV7-2 to TRBJ2-7, with 8 nucleotides matching TRBD2. Germline V gene data show CDR1 as SGHTA and CDR2 as FQGNSA. J gave up 7 bases and V 6 bases, and 17 bases lay outside the gene matches. The CDR3 is made up of 16 amino acids. This CDR3 is CASSRTIATSGGEQYF. The CDR3 bases are TGTGCCAGCAGTCGGACAATCGCTACTAGCGGAGGGGAGCAGTACTTC. Filled out from reference TRBV7-2 and TRBJ2-7, the complete variable domain reads GAGVSQSPSNKVTEKGKDVELRCDPISGHTALYWYRQSLGQGLEFLIYFQGNSAPDKSGLPSDRFSAERTGGSVSTLTIQRTQQEDSAVYLCASSRTIATSGGEQYFGPGTRLTVT.

The gene calls are TRBV7-2 and TRBJ1-5, with D possibly being TRBD1 (6 bases). The germline gives CDR1 SGHTA, CDR2 FQGNSA. This CDR3 contains 19 residues. V was shortened by 2 bases and J by 2 bases, with 22 bases between the two germline ends. In DNA, the CDR3 is TGTGCCAGCAGCTTATTCCCTACCCGGGGGGGGCAACGCAATCAGCCCCAGCATTTT. This gives the protein CASSLFPTRGGQRNQPQHF.

In its sample, this clone was seen once. This chain joins TRBV5-1 and TRBJ2-2; unclear D gene. The CDR3 has 13 amino acids. CDR1 SGHRS and CDR2 YFSETQ come from the germline V gene. The V and J ends lost 3 bases and 6 bases respectively, with 9 bases between them. The CDR3 coding sequence is TGCGCCAGCAGCTCGAACAGCCCCGGGGAGCTGTTTTTT. This sequence encodes CASSSNSPGELFF.

The genes are TRBV7-9 and TRBJ2-7; 8 bases fit TRBD2. Germline lookup yields CDR1 SEHNR and CDR2 FQNEAQ (reference sequence). J was trimmed by 0 bases and V by 2 bases; bases with no gene match: 3. CDR3 length: 15 residues. The CDR3 DNA sequence: TGTGCCAGCAGCTTAACTAGCGGACCCTCCTACGAGCAGTACTTC. It encodes CASSLTSGPSYEQYF. Full variable domain (remainder filled in from reference TRBV7-9 and TRBJ2-7): DTGVSQNPRHKITKRGQNVTFRCDPISEHNRLYWYRQTLGQGPEFLTYFQNEAQLEKSRLLSDRFSAERPKGSFSTLEIQRTEQGDSAMYLCASSLTSGPSYEQYFGPGTRLTVT.

The chain combines TRBV7-2 with TRBJ1-2, with TRBD1 matching 9 bases. The germline CDR1 and CDR2 sequences are SGHTA and FQGNSA. The CDR3 totals 15 residues. Unmatched junction bases numbered 5, after V lost 2 bases and J lost 4 bases. The DNA of the CDR3 is TGTGCCAGCAGCTTAACCGGGACAGGGCCCTATGGCTACACCTTC. Its protein is CASSLTGTGPYGYTF. Together with reference TRBV7-2 and TRBJ1-2, the CDR3 gives the full variable domain: GAGVSQSPSNKVTEKGKDVELRCDPISGHTALYWYRQSLGQGLEFLIYFQGNSAPDKSGLPSDRFSAERTGGSVSTLTIQRTQQEDSAVYLCASSLTGTGPYGYTFGSGTRLTVV.

The gene calls are TRBV9 and TRBJ1-5, with TRBD1 matching over 8 bases. The CDR3 length is 15 residues. The J segment lost 6 bases and the V segment lost 0 bases, leaving 5 bases of the junction unmatched. Germline CDR1 reads SGDLS; CDR2 reads YYNGEE. The CDR3 sequence: CASSVGTGGSQPQHF. The CDR3 bases are TGTGCCAGCAGCGTAGGAACAGGGGGATCTCAGCCCCAGCATTTT.

This clone was counted once. This chain connects TRBV7-8 to TRBJ1-5, with a weak D call TRBD1 (6 bases). In germline, CDR1 is SGHVS, CDR2 FQNEAQ. V lost 0 bases and J lost 3, with 18 bases in between. The CDR3 runs to 18 residues. Written as DNA, the CDR3 is TGTGCCAGCAGCTTAGCGTCGGGTGCAGGGGACCCCAATCAGCCCCAGCATTTT. Protein: CASSLASGAGDPNQPQHF.

The genes are TRBV19 and TRBJ2-2, with a possible D match to TRBD2 (5 bases). This CDR3 is built from 15 residues. V shed 7 bases and J shed 0 bases, with 12 bases lying between them. Per germline, CDR1 LNHDA and CDR2 SQIVND (reference sequence). CDR3 protein: CASKNPSSNTGELFF. In DNA, the CDR3 is TGTGCCAGTAAGAACCCTAGCTCGAACACCGGGGAGCTGTTTTTT.

This clone was counted between two and nine times. The chain has TRBV19 and TRBJ2-6, with 7 bases identical to TRBD2. The V and J ends lost 5 bases and 1 base, in that order; junction bases with no gene match: 2. The CDR3 has 15 amino acids. Germline V gene lookup returns CDR1 LNHDA and CDR2 SQIVND (reference sequence). In DNA, the CDR3 is TGTGCCAGTAGTGGGGGAGGGTCTGGGGCCAACGTCCTGACTTTC. Protein: CASSGGGSGANVLTF. Drawing the rest from reference TRBV19 and TRBJ2-6, the complete variable domain is DGGITQSPKYLFRKEGQNVTLSCEQNLNHDAMYWYRQDPGQGLRLIYYSQIVNDFQKGDIAEGYSVSREKKESFPLTVTSAQKNPTAFYLCASSGGGSGANVLTFGAGSRLTVL.

This chain links TRBV30 with TRBJ1-4; the match to TRBD1 covers 8 bases. The ends lost 1 base at V and 5 bases at J; junction bases unmatched: 3. CDR1 is GTSNPN, CDR2 SVGIG, per germline (reference sequence). The CDR3 runs 14 residues. DNA of the CDR3: TGTGCCTGGAGTGGGGACAGGCGGAATGAAAAACTGTTTTTT. Translation gives CAWSGDRRNEKLFF.